This T cell receptor (beta chain) originates from a study of OX40 agonist ivuxolimab in advanced cancers. At the level of the study: The study treated patients with ivuxolimab, an agonistic anti-OX40 (CD134) antibody. The eligibility criteria allowed prior anti-PD-1, anti-PD-L1 or anti-CTLA-4 therapy, and roughly 39% had some.

General observations from the study: CD8+ T cells (on average) carried more expanded clones than CD4+ T cells. Near-lowest levels of clonal expansion characterized partial responders at 0.1-3.0 mg/kg.

Only in-frame clones appear in the TCRdb table, and some are missing; sequencing was by immunoSEQ multiplex PCR. The sample contains 55,000 to 70,000 clones, 92% of which appear only once. As for this clone: Its cognate antigen is unknown.

V lost 2 bases, J lost 4 bases, and 14 bases lay in between. Per the germline V gene, CDR1 is MGHDK and CDR2 is SYGVNS. The CDR3 is 15 amino acids. The source is an adult with an advanced solid tumor such as melanoma, head and neck, liver or kidney cancer. This rearrangement joins TRBV25-1 to TRBJ1-1; D ambiguous. The sequenced sample was CD4+ or CD8+ T cells sorted from blood, obtained in a trial of the OX40 agonist ivuxolimab. Here the CDR3 DNA reads TGTGCCAGCAGTGAAAGTGGGCCCCCGACCACTGAAGCTTTCTTT. This translates into CASSESGPPTTEAFF.